A single sample gave rise to the 27 T cell receptor beta chains below, sequenced in a study of blood T cell repertoires in COVID-19. Using immunoSEQ multiplex PCR, the repertoire was profiled, and TCRdb retains in-frame clones only, with some absent. The table has 140,000 to 150,000 clones, about four fifths seen once. The material sequenced was peripheral blood. These receptors were obtained from a human donor with acute or convalescent COVID-19. The donor label of this sample is uncertain.

This chain uses TRBV3-1 (or the pseudogene TRBV3-2) with TRBJ1-1; 10 bases fit TRBD1. Trimming cost V 6 bases and J 11 bases; bases outside gene matches: 9. The CDR3 sequence is 13 residues long. CDR1 is LGHDT and CDR2 is YNNKEL in the germline V gene (reference sequence). The CDR3 nucleotides are TGTGCCAGCAGTCCACCGGGACAGGGGTATGCTTTCTTT. This gives the protein CASSPPGQGYAFF.

The J gene is TRBJ1-2, the V gene TRBV3-1 (or the pseudogene TRBV3-2); the D is unclear. Germline-derived CDR1 and CDR2 are LGHDT and YNNKEL (reference sequence). The CDR3 is 13 residues long. With 2 bases removed from V and 1 base from J, the gap between germline ends came to 5 bases. This CDR3 reads CASSQQNNYGYTF. The CDR3 nucleotides are TGTGCCAGCAGCCAACAGAATAACTATGGCTACACCTTC.

The V and J genes are TRBV5-4 and TRBJ1-2; 7 nucleotides align to TRBD1. The V gene's germline CDR1 is SGHNT and CDR2 YYREEE (reference sequence). The CDR3 length is 15 residues. With V trimmed by 3 bases and J by 3 bases, 8 bases remained unmatched. CDR3 amino acids: CASSSYTGDYYGYTF. The CDR3 DNA follows: TGTGCCAGCAGCTCCTATACAGGGGACTACTATGGCTACACCTTC.

V usage is TRBV6-6 and J usage is TRBJ1-2, with D possibly matching TRBD1 (5 bases). The CDR3 sequence is 13 residues long. Trimming cost V 6 bases and J 8 bases, with 16 bases left between them. Germline CDR1 and CDR2: MNHNY and SVGAGI (reference sequence). The CDR3 nucleotides read TGTGCCAGCAGCAGCGCCAGGGTAGGGGGCTACACCTTC. It specifies CASSSARVGGYTF.

This clone was seen a handful of times. V gene TRBV5-1 combines with J gene TRBJ2-1; 8 bases are a match to TRBD2. V trimming: 1 base; J trimming: 12 bases; junction bases outside the gene matches: 9. The germline V gene has CDR1 SGHRS and CDR2 YFSETQ. The CDR3 contains 14 residues. In DNA form, the CDR3 reads TGCGCCAGCAGCTTGCTGACTAGCGCGGATATGCAGTTCTTC. It codes for CASSLLTSADMQFF.

This clone was found once. This sequence joins TRBV6-5 and TRBJ2-5, with a weak D call TRBD2 (5 bases). The CDR3 consists of 13 residues. Germline V gene lookup returns CDR1 MNHEY and CDR2 SVGAGI. V dropped 7 bases and J dropped 5 bases, with 14 bases sitting between them. Here the CDR3 reads CASTPGMRETQYF. CDR3 nucleotide sequence: TGTGCCAGCACCCCGGGGATGAGGGAGACCCAGTACTTC.

The chain has TRBV18 and TRBJ1-5, with 9 bases lining up with TRBD1. CDR3 length equals 15 residues. After removal of 3 bases from V and 7 bases from J, the junction contained 7 bases not matched to a gene. Germline assignment: CDR1 KGHSH and CDR2 LQKENI. This CDR3 is CASSPDRGSRQPQHF. The CDR3 bases are TGTGCCAGCTCACCGGACAGGGGATCGAGACAGCCCCAGCATTTT.

In its sample, this clone was seen a few times. CDR3 sequence: CASSLVGSSYNSPLHF. The CDR3 bases are TGTGCCAGCAGCTTAGTGGGGAGCTCCTATAATTCACCCCTCCACTTT. V gene TRBV7-2 combines with J gene TRBJ1-6; no clear D gene. The CDR3 contains 16 residues. CDR1 is SGHTA and CDR2 is FQGNSA in the germline V gene. V was trimmed by 1 base and J by 0 bases, leaving 7 bases between them.

The J gene is TRBJ1-2, the V gene TRBV19; 8 nucleotides agree with TRBD1. This CDR3 contains 15 residues. The germline V gene has CDR1 LNHDA and CDR2 SQIVND (reference sequence). Trimming removed 2 bases from V and 5 bases from J; junction bases left unmatched: 7. CDR3 sequence (DNA): TGTGCCAGTAGTATATCCCTGGGACAGGTTTATGGCTACACCTTC. This encodes CASSISLGQVYGYTF.

The chain carries TRBV6-6 and TRBJ1-2, with 7 bases aligning to TRBD1. Per the germline V gene, CDR1 is MNHNY and CDR2 is SVGAGI (reference sequence). Trimming took 2 bases from V and 2 from J; bases not matched to a gene: 2. This CDR3 spans 14 amino acids. The CDR3 DNA follows: TGTGCCAGCAGTTACGCGGGACAGAACTATGGCTACACCTTC. It is translated as CASSYAGQNYGYTF.

This clone was picked up many times. The V call is TRBV30, the J call TRBJ2-3; D remains ambiguous. Germline CDR1 and CDR2: GTSNPN and SVGIG (reference sequence). This CDR3 is built from 16 residues. V shed 2 bases and J shed 1 base, with 16 bases lying between them. CDR3 bases: TGTGCCTGGAGTCCCCCCGCCGGGTGGGGCACAGATACGCAGTATTTT. As protein: CAWSPPAGWGTDTQYF.

V usage is TRBV5-1 and J usage is TRBJ1-6, with no clear D. The V end lost 4 bases, the J end lost 5 bases, and 4 bases lay between the germline ends. CDR3 length: 12 residues. CDR1 is SGHRS and CDR2 is YFSETQ in the germline V gene. The CDR3 DNA reads as TGCGCCAGCAGCGAGAATAATTCACCCCTCCACTTT. This translates into CASSENNSPLHF.

The chain joins TRBV20-1 to TRBJ2-4, with D possibly TRBD1 on 6 matching bases. Germline-derived CDR1 and CDR2 are DFQATT and SNEGSKA (reference sequence). The V end was cut by 3 bases, the J end by 7 bases, with 13 bases between. The CDR3 spans 13 residues. CDR3 protein: CSASYRVVNIQYF. The CDR3 DNA reads as TGCAGTGCTAGTTACAGGGTTGTGAACATTCAGTACTTC.

The chain carries TRBV19 and TRBJ2-5; perhaps TRBD2 as D (5 bases). V was shortened by 3 bases and J by 5 bases, with 10 bases between the two germline ends. Germline V gives CDR1 LNHDA, CDR2 SQIVND (reference sequence). The CDR3 totals 13 residues. CDR3 protein: CASSIRTGETQYF. The CDR3 region has the DNA TGTGCCAGTAGTATCCGAACGGGGGAGACCCAGTACTTC.

The J gene is TRBJ1-6, the V gene TRBV30; the D gene is possibly TRBD1 (6 bases). The V gene's germline CDR1 is GTSNPN and CDR2 SVGIG (reference sequence). V gave up 3 bases and J gave up 3 bases, with 18 bases separating them. CDR3 size: 17 residues. The CDR3 region has the DNA TGTGCCTGGAGCCCAACCAGGGGCCCAATCTATAATTCACCCCTCCACTTT. Encoded protein: CAWSPTRGPIYNSPLHF.

This clone was seen a few times. The chain is built from TRBV29-1 and TRBJ2-7; D gene uncertain. The CDR3 is made up of 14 amino acids. V shed 1 base and J shed 4 bases, with 14 bases lying between them. Germline lookup yields CDR1 SQVTM and CDR2 ANQGSEA. CDR3 in amino acids: CSVEVGVSTYEQYF. The CDR3 bases are TGCAGCGTTGAAGTTGGAGTCTCCACGTACGAGCAGTACTTC.

The J gene is TRBJ1-4, the V gene TRBV4-1; D is unresolved. The CDR3 runs 16 residues. V lost 1 base and J 7 bases, leaving 16 bases between the germline ends. The germline gives CDR1 MGHRA, CDR2 YSYEKL. The CDR3 DNA reads as TGCGCCAGCAGCCAAGGCACTCTCGTAGTTAGTGAAAAACTGTTTTTT. It encodes CASSQGTLVVSEKLFF.

The chain uses TRBV6-5 and TRBJ2-3; D remains unclear. Germline-derived CDR1 and CDR2 are MNHEY and SVGAGI. The CDR3 has 11 amino acids. V lost 3 bases, J lost 6 bases, and 4 bases lay in between. CDR3 DNA: TGTGCCAGCAGTTATTCGGATACGCAGTATTTT. Amino acids: CASSYSDTQYF.

V and J are TRBV5-6 and TRBJ2-1, with 10 bases lining up with TRBD2. The CDR3 is 15 amino acids. The germline V gene encodes CDR1 SGHDT and CDR2 YYEEEE. Trimming took 4 bases from V and 4 from J; bases not matched to a gene: 5. The CDR3 protein is CASSIPTSGYNEQFF. The CDR3 DNA is TGTGCCAGCAGCATCCCGACTAGCGGGTACAATGAGCAGTTCTTC.

The chain joins TRBV30 to TRBJ1-2; the match to TRBD1 covers 7 bases. CDR1 and CDR2 (germline): GTSNPN, SVGIG (reference sequence). The CDR3 consists of 11 residues. The J segment lost 4 bases and the V segment lost 4 bases, leaving 0 bases of the junction unmatched. CDR3 in DNA: TGTGCCTGGACAGGGGGCTATGGCTACACCTTC. It specifies CAWTGGYGYTF.

The CDR3 nucleotides read TGTGCCAGCAGCGGGGGGGTGGGCGGAGGCTACACCTTC. Its translation is CASSGGVGGGYTF. The chain links TRBV2 to TRBJ1-2; tentatively, D is TRBD1 (5 bases). The CDR3 contains 13 residues. With 6 bases removed from V and 8 bases from J, the gap between germline ends came to 16 bases. CDR1 SNHLY and CDR2 FYNNEI come from the germline V gene.

This clone was observed once. This chain links TRBV20-1 with TRBJ2-7, with D perhaps TRBD2 (5 bases). The CDR3 totals 11 residues. Germline lookup yields CDR1 DFQATT and CDR2 SNEGSKA (reference sequence). Trimming removed 1 base from V and 5 bases from J, with 6 bases in between. DNA of the CDR3: TGCAGTGCTAGAGCGGGGAACGAGCAGTACGTC. Protein: CSARAGNEQYV.

The CDR3 loop reads CASSQEVRQDLGQPQHF. The CDR3 bases are TGCGCCAGCAGCCAAGAGGTCAGACAGGATTTGGGCCAGCCCCAGCATTTT. This sequence joins TRBV4-1 and TRBJ1-5; a weak D match, TRBD1 (6 bases). V dropped 0 bases and J dropped 7 bases, with 19 bases sitting between them. CDR3 length: 17 amino acids. CDR1 and CDR2 (germline): MGHRA, YSYEKL.

The chain uses TRBV6-5 and TRBJ2-1; 8 bases map to TRBD2. Trimming took 6 bases from V and 8 from J; bases not matched to a gene: 9. Germline CDR1 and CDR2: MNHEY and SVGAGI. The CDR3 is 14 residues long. CDR3 sequence reads: CASSLGGGVDEQFF. CDR3 nucleotide sequence: TGTGCCAGCAGCCTCGGGGGGGGCGTCGATGAGCAGTTCTTC.

The CDR3 loop reads CASSLAPGNSLNTEAFF. The DNA of the CDR3 is TGCGCCAGCAGCTTGGCTCCAGGGAACAGCTTGAACACTGAAGCTTTCTTT. V usage is TRBV5-1 and J usage is TRBJ1-1; weak D call: TRBD1 (5 bases). Germline loops: CDR1 SGHRS, CDR2 YFSETQ. The CDR3 has 17 amino acids. Trimming left V 0 bases short and J 0 bases short, with 15 bases between.

This rearrangement joins TRBV3-1 (or the pseudogene TRBV3-2) to TRBJ1-1; D uncertain. Germline V lookup: CDR1 LGHDT, CDR2 YNNKEL (reference sequence). The CDR3 has 16 residues. Trimming took 0 bases from V and 0 from J, leaving 11 bases between them. CDR3 in DNA: TGTGCCAGCAGCCAAGATTTTTGGGCCCTGAACACTGAAGCTTTCTTT. Its protein is CASSQDFWALNTEAFF.

The chain uses TRBV7-9 and TRBJ2-3; 8 nucleotides align to TRBD2. This CDR3 is 15 amino acids long. CDR1 is SEHNR, CDR2 FQNEAQ, per germline (reference sequence). J gave up 5 bases and V 4 bases, and 8 bases lay outside the gene matches. CDR3 sequence: CASSSTGGEVDTQYF. The CDR3 DNA reads TGTGCCAGCAGCTCCACGGGGGGGGAAGTAGATACGCAGTATTTT.